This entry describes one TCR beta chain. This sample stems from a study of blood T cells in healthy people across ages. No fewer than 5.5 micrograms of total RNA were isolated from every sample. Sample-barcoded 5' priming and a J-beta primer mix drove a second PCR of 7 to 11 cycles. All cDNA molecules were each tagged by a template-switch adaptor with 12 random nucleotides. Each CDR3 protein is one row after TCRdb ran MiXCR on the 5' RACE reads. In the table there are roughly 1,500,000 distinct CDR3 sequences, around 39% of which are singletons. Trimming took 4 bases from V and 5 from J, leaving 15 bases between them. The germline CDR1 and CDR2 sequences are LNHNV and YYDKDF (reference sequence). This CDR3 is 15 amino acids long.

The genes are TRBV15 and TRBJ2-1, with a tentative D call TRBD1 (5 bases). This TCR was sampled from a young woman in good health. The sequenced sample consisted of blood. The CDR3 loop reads CATSIRAGANNEQFF. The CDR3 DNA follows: TGTGCCACCAGCATAAGGGCTGGGGCCAACAATGAGCAGTTCTTC. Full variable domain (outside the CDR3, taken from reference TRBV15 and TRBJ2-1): DAMVIQNPRYQVTQFGKPVTLSCSQTLNHNVMYWYQQKSSQAPKLLFHYYDKDFNNEADTPDNFQSRRPNTSFCFLDIRSPGLGDTAMYLCATSIRAGANNEQFFGPGTRLTVL.